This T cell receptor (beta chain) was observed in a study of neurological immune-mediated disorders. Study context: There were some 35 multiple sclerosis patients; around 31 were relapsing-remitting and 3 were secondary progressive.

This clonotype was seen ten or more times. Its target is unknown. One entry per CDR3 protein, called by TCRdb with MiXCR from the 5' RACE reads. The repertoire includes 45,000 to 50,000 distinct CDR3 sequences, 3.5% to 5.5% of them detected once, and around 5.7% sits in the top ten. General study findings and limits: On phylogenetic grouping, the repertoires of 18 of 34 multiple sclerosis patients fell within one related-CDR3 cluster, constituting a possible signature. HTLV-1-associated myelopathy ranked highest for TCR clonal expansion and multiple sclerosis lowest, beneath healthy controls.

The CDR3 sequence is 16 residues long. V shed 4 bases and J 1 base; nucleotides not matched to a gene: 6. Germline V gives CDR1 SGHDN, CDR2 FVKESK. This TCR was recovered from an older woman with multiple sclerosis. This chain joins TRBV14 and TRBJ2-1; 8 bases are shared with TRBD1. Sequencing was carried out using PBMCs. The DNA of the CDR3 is TGTGCCAGCAGCCCGACGACAGGGGAGTCCTACAATGAGCAGTTCTTC. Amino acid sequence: CASSPTTGESYNEQFF. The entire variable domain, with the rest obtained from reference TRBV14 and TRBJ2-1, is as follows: EAGVTQFPSHSVIEKGQTVTLRCDPISGHDNLYWYRRVMGKEIKFLLHFVKESKQDESGMPNNRFLAERTGGTYSTLKVQPAELEDSGVYFCASSPTTGESYNEQFFGPGTRLTVL.